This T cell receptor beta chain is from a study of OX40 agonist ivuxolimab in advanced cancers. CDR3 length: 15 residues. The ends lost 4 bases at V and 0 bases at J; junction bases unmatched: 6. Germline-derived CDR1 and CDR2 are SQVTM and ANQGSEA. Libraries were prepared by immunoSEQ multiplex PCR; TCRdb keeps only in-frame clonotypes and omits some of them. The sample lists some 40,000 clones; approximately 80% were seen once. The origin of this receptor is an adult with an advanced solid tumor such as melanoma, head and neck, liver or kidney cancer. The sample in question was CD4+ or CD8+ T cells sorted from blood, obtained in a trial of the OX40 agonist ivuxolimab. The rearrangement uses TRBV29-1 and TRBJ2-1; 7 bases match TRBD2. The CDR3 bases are TGCAGCGTTGGGGGGGGGTCCAGCTCCTACAATGAGCAGTTCTTC. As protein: CSVGGGSSSYNEQFF.